One sample yielded the 25 T cell receptor beta chains listed below, sequenced in a study of T cell repertoires in cytomegalovirus infection. TCRdb reanalysed the reads using MiXCR and keeps one entry per CDR3 protein. The sample contains approximately 550,000 distinct CDR3 sequences, 15% to 20% of which appear only once. Sequencing was carried out using CD8+ T cells from PBMCs. The origin of the receptors is a human donor in good health (CMV status not recorded). Some clones in this sample may be carry-over from other donors' samples.

A word on this clonotype: This may come from a read error, since a much larger clone is one base off. The J gene is TRBJ2-1, the V gene TRBV19; TRBD2 aligns across 11 bases. CDR1 LNHDA and CDR2 SQIVND come from the germline V gene (reference sequence). CDR3 length equals 19 residues. Here the CDR3 DNA reads TGTGCCAGTAGTAATCCCGTCTACCAGACTAGCGGGGTATACAATGAGCCGTTCTTC. Amino acid sequence: CASSNPVYQTSGVYNEPFF. The full variable domain, rest sourced from reference TRBV19 and TRBJ2-1, is DGGITQSPKYLFRKEGQNVTLSCEQNLNHDAMYWYRQDPGQGLRLIYYSQIVNDFQKGDIAEGYSVSREKKESFPLTVTSAQKNPTAFYLCASSNPVYQTSGVYNEPFFGPGTRLTVL.

This rearrangement joins TRBV25-1 to TRBJ2-5; a weak D match, TRBD1 (6 bases). Trimming stripped 4 bases from V and 4 bases from J, with 13 bases between. CDR1 is MGHDK and CDR2 is SYGVNS in the germline V gene. The CDR3 is 14 residues long. CDR3 protein: CASSGDTRRETQYF. The CDR3, as DNA: TGTGCCAGCAGTGGGGACACTCGACGAGAGACCCAGTACTTC. Full variable domain (outside the CDR3, taken from reference TRBV25-1 and TRBJ2-5): EADIYQTPRYLVIGTGKKITLECSQTMGHDKMYWYQQDPGMELHLIHYSYGVNSTEKGDLSSESTVSRIRTEHFPLTLESARPSHTSQYLCASSGDTRRETQYFGPGTRLLVL.

This clonotype was observed a few times. V is TRBV4-2 and J is TRBJ2-2; D is unclear. Trimming left V 3 bases short and J 6 bases short, with 8 bases between. CDR3 length: 13 amino acids. From germline, CDR1 is LGHNA and CDR2 YNFKEQ. The CDR3 is CASSHGRAGELFF. DNA of the CDR3: TGTGCCAGCAGCCACGGACGGGCCGGGGAGCTGTTTTTT.

This clonotype was observed a few times. A much more abundant neighbour one base away suggests this may be a read error. The chain joins TRBV15 to TRBJ2-5, with D unresolved. Germline loops: CDR1 LNHNV, CDR2 YYDKDF (reference sequence). Trimming pared 5 bases from V and 2 bases from J, leaving 0 bases between. CDR3 length: 10 residues. CDR3 bases: TGTGCCACCAGCCAAGAGACCCAGTACTTC. Amino acids: CATSQETQYF.

This clonotype occurred a few times. This sequence joins TRBV19 and TRBJ2-2; perhaps TRBD2 as D (5 bases). Trimming shortened V by 8 bases and J by 4 bases, and 14 bases separated the two germline ends. Germline assignment: CDR1 LNHDA and CDR2 SQIVND (reference sequence). The CDR3 has 14 amino acids. DNA of the CDR3: TGTGCCAGTGGAGTCCGGGGAACCACCGGGGAGCTGTTTTTT. Protein: CASGVRGTTGELFF.

This clonotype was seen ten or more times. The chain joins TRBV4-1 to TRBJ2-1, with D possibly being TRBD2 (5 bases). Germline V gene lookup returns CDR1 MGHRA and CDR2 YSYEKL. V was trimmed by 7 bases and J by 7 bases, leaving 8 bases between them. CDR3 length equals 11 residues. In DNA, the CDR3 is TGCGCCAGCACCCGGGGAAATGAGCAGTTCTTC. This translates into CASTRGNEQFF.

In its sample, this clonotype was seen a few times. The chain links TRBV2 to TRBJ2-2; D gene unclear. This CDR3 contains 14 residues. Trimming stripped 1 base from V and 9 bases from J, with 12 bases between. The germline V gene encodes CDR1 SNHLY and CDR2 FYNNEI. CDR3 protein: CASSEVYKNWELFF. The CDR3, as DNA: TGTGCCAGCAGTGAAGTCTATAAGAATTGGGAGCTGTTTTTT.

V usage is TRBV20-1 and J usage is TRBJ2-2; tentative D call: TRBD2 (5 bases). V lost 4 bases and J lost 4, with 16 bases in between. CDR1 and CDR2 (germline): DFQATT, SNEGSKA (reference sequence). CDR3 length equals 15 residues. CDR3 sequence: CSAMEAVRSTGELFF. CDR3 coding DNA: TGCAGTGCTATGGAAGCGGTTCGTAGCACCGGGGAGCTGTTTTTT.

Ten or more counts support this clonotype. The CDR3 sequence is CASSFPPGTETYEQYF. In DNA, the CDR3 is TGTGCCAGCAGCTTCCCCCCTGGGACGGAGACCTACGAGCAGTACTTC. V usage is TRBV7-8 and J usage is TRBJ2-7; the D gene could be TRBD1 or TRBD2 (5 bases each). The V gene lost 3 bases and the J gene lost 2 bases, with 17 bases spanning the gap. Germline CDR1 is SGHVS and CDR2 is FQNEAQ. This CDR3 has 16 residues.

This chain joins TRBV10-3 and TRBJ1-1, with unresolved D. V was clipped by 0 bases and J by 5 bases, with 4 bases between them. There are 12 residues in the CDR3. The germline gives CDR1 ENHRY, CDR2 SYGVKD. CDR3 sequence: CAISESGTEAFF. CDR3 in DNA: TGTGCCATCAGTGAGTCGGGGACTGAAGCTTTCTTT.

As concerns this clonotype: This may stem from a read error, because a much larger clone lies one nucleotide away. The chain has TRBV12-3 or TRBV12-4 and TRBJ2-1; perhaps TRBD1 as D (5 bases). This CDR3 has 15 residues. The CDR3 loop is CVSIPSGHSYNEQFF. In DNA form, the CDR3 reads TGTGTCAGCATCCCGTCAGGACACTCCTACAATGAGCAGTTCTTC.

The chain combines TRBV9 with TRBJ1-2; a possible D gene is TRBD1 (6 bases). Trimming pared 0 bases from V and 6 bases from J, leaving 18 bases between. The germline CDR1 and CDR2 sequences are SGDLS and YYNGEE. This CDR3 is 16 amino acids long. DNA of the CDR3: TGTGCCAGCAGCGTAGGTAGGCAGGGGACGGAACATGGCTACACCTTC. It encodes CASSVGRQGTEHGYTF.

This clonotype showed up many times. The chain combines TRBV14 with TRBJ2-3, with TRBD2 matching 8 bases. V lost 3 bases and J lost 1; bases outside the gene matches: 9. This CDR3 has 17 amino acids. Germline assignment: CDR1 SGHDN and CDR2 FVKESK. The CDR3, as DNA: TGTGCCAGCAGCCATAGCTCGCGGGGGGTTCGCACAGATACGCAGTATTTT. It specifies CASSHSSRGVRTDTQYF.

At least ten counts were recorded for this clonotype. The chain is built from TRBV19 and TRBJ2-2; TRBD1 agrees at 12 bases. CDR3 length: 16 residues. Germline CDR1 is LNHDA and CDR2 is SQIVND (reference sequence). The V and J ends lost 6 bases and 4 bases, in that order; junction bases with no gene match: 6. CDR3 region: CASRDRDRGLTGELFF. The CDR3 DNA follows: TGTGCCAGTAGGGACCGGGACAGGGGGCTCACCGGGGAGCTGTTTTTT.

In this sample, this clonotype turned up many times. The chain couples TRBV7-9 to TRBJ2-7, with D tentatively TRBD1 or TRBD2 (5 bases each). From germline, CDR1 is SEHNR and CDR2 FQNEAQ (reference sequence). The ends were cut back, 5 bases at V and 5 bases at J, with 22 bases in the middle. This CDR3 comprises 16 residues. The CDR3: CASSPLEGQGINEQYF. CDR3 coding DNA: TGTGCCAGCAGCCCGCTCGAGGGGCAGGGAATCAACGAGCAGTACTTC.

This clonotype has a count of ten or more. CDR3 DNA sequence: TGTGCCAGCAGTTACACAGGGGTCGGGGAGCTGTTTTTT. This encodes CASSYTGVGELFF. V is TRBV27 and J is TRBJ2-2, with 7 bases identical to TRBD1. CDR1 is MNHEY, CDR2 SMNVEV, per germline (reference sequence). The trim removed 4 bases at V and 7 bases at J, leaving 3 bases unmatched. This CDR3 contains 13 residues.

The rearrangement links TRBV9 to TRBJ1-1; D call uncertain. The CDR3 length is 15 residues. With 0 bases removed from V and 0 bases from J, the gap between germline ends came to 9 bases. Looked up from germline, CDR1 is SGDLS and CDR2 is YYNGEE. For the CDR3, the DNA is TGTGCCAGCAGCGTAGGGGCCGGCTTGAACACTGAAGCTTTCTTT. Its protein product is CASSVGAGLNTEAFF. The complete variable domain, with remaining parts taken from reference TRBV9 and TRBJ1-1, reads DSGVTQTPKHLITATGQRVTLRCSPRSGDLSVYWYQQSLDQGLQFLIQYYNGEERAKGNILERFSAQQFPDLHSELNLSSLELGDSALYFCASSVGAGLNTEAFFGQGTRLTVV.

This clonotype was picked up a small number of times. The J gene is TRBJ2-1, the V gene TRBV7-3; D is unclear. Germline V gene sequence: CDR1 SGHTA, CDR2 FQGTGA. Trimming left V 1 base short and J 8 bases short, with 15 bases between. The CDR3 is 15 residues long. The CDR3 region is CASSLNLGGGDEQFF. CDR3 sequence (DNA): TGTGCCAGCAGCTTAAACCTCGGTGGCGGCGATGAGCAGTTCTTC. The whole variable domain, remainder taken from reference TRBV7-3 and TRBJ2-1, is GAGVSQTPSNKVTEKGKYVELRCDPISGHTALYWYRQSLGQGPEFLIYFQGTGAADDSGLPNDRFFAVRPEGSVSTLKIQRTERGDSAVYLCASSLNLGGGDEQFFGPGTRLTVL.

This clonotype was recorded a few times. The rearrangement links TRBV2 to TRBJ2-7, with a tentative D call TRBD2 (5 bases). Germline V gene sequence: CDR1 SNHLY, CDR2 FYNNEI. The CDR3 spans 11 residues. With 10 bases removed from V and 1 base from J, the gap between germline ends came to 8 bases. CDR3 sequence: CATRTSYEQYF. For the CDR3, the DNA is TGTGCCACCCGGACTTCCTACGAGCAGTACTTC.

This chain joins TRBV11-2 and TRBJ1-1, with 8 bases fitting TRBD1. CDR1 SGHAT and CDR2 FQNNGV come from the germline V gene. The CDR3 sequence is 13 residues long. Trimming at V came to 4 bases and at J to 6 bases, leaving 4 bases not matched to a gene. CDR3 DNA sequence: TGTGCCAGCAGCTCCCGGACAGGGTCTGAAGCTTTCTTT. This gives the protein CASSSRTGSEAFF.

This clonotype occurred a few times. The rearrangement joins TRBV14 to TRBJ1-1; D call uncertain. Germline V gene lookup returns CDR1 SGHDN and CDR2 FVKESK. V was clipped by 0 bases and J by 1 base, with 18 bases between them. The CDR3 runs 18 residues. CDR3 loop: CASSQDPRLGPKNTEAFF. For the CDR3, the DNA is TGTGCCAGCAGCCAAGACCCAAGACTCGGACCCAAGAACACTGAAGCTTTCTTT.

V gene TRBV19 combines with J gene TRBJ2-1; the D call may be TRBD1 or TRBD2 (5 bases each). This CDR3 contains 17 residues. In germline, CDR1 is LNHDA, CDR2 SQIVND (reference sequence). V lost 5 bases to trimming and J lost 5 bases, with 22 bases between them. The CDR3 DNA reads as TGTGCCAGTAGTGCCCGACGAGGGGAGAGCTACAACAATGAGCAGTTCTTC. Protein product: CASSARRGESYNNEQFF.

At least ten counts were recorded for this clonotype. The V gene is TRBV11-1, the J gene TRBJ2-7; TRBD1 aligns across 10 bases. CDR1 is SGHAT and CDR2 is FQDESV in the germline V gene (reference sequence). The ends lost 7 bases at V and 3 bases at J; junction bases unmatched: 9. The CDR3 is 15 residues long. The CDR3 DNA reads as TGTGCCAGCACGTACCTGGACAGGGGGAACTACGAGCAGTACTTC. Its translation is CASTYLDRGNYEQYF.

Ten or more counts support this clonotype. The V call is TRBV7-9, the J call TRBJ2-4; the match to TRBD1 covers 7 bases. Per the germline V gene, CDR1 is SEHNR and CDR2 is FQNEAQ (reference sequence). The V segment lost 5 bases and the J segment 0 bases; nucleotides outside the gene matches: 7. The CDR3 has 16 residues. The CDR3 reads CASSARQGLAKNIQYF. In DNA, the CDR3 is TGTGCCAGCAGCGCCCGACAGGGCTTAGCCAAAAACATTCAGTACTTC.

This clonotype was detected only once. The chain joins TRBV6-1 to TRBJ2-7, with 7 positions matching TRBD1. The V gene's germline CDR1 is MNHNS and CDR2 SASEGT. This CDR3 spans 15 amino acids. With V trimmed by 1 base and J by 1 base, 4 bases remained unmatched. This CDR3 reads CASSEDQGVSYEQYF. Here the CDR3 DNA reads TGTGCCAGCAGTGAAGACCAGGGGGTATCCTACGAGCAGTACTTC.